Below, 24 T cell receptor beta chains from the same sample are listed, as sequenced in a study of regulatory T cells in long-lasting Graves disease. This sample's time point: newly diagnosed GD, antithyroid drugs for less than 3 months. PBMC-derived RNA was used for the TCR library. In building TCR beta libraries, iRepertoire HTBI primers were used together with Arm-PCR of CDR3 regions. Each CDR3 protein gets one entry after TCRdb re-called the multiplex PCR reads with MiXCR. The sample consists of roughly 320,000 distinct CDR3 sequences, around 17% of them appearing once. The same sample was also used in a study of T cells in Graves' hyperthyroidism and ophthalmopathy.

The material sequenced was peripheral blood mononuclear cells (PBMCs), taken at new diagnosis, from a patient treated with antithyroid drugs. Source of these receptors: a middle-aged man with Graves disease.

This clonotype was observed at least ten times. The chain uses TRBV27 and TRBJ2-7, with TRBD1 matching over 9 bases. CDR1 is MNHEY, CDR2 SMNVEV, per germline (reference sequence). The V and J ends lost 3 bases and 1 base, in that order; junction bases with no gene match: 16. CDR3 size: 19 residues. The CDR3: CASSFGPRGGTGFSYEQYF. CDR3 nucleotide sequence: TGTGCCAGCAGTTTCGGCCCCCGCGGTGGGACAGGGTTTTCCTACGAGCAGTACTTC.

This clonotype has at least ten counts. CDR3 protein: CASSLSAGDNEQFF. For the CDR3, the DNA is TGTGCCAGCAGCTTATCTGCGGGGGACAATGAGCAGTTCTTC. The chain carries TRBV7-3 and TRBJ2-1, with 7 bases aligning to TRBD2. CDR1 is SGHTA and CDR2 is FQGTGA in the germline V gene. The length of the CDR3 is 14 residues. After removal of 2 bases from V and 5 bases from J, the junction contained 3 bases not matched to a gene. The full variable domain, rest sourced from reference TRBV7-3 and TRBJ2-1, is GAGVSQTPSNKVTEKGKYVELRCDPISGHTALYWYRQSLGQGPEFLIYFQGTGAADDSGLPNDRFFAVRPEGSVSTLKIQRTERGDSAVYLCASSLSAGDNEQFFGPGTRLTVL.

This clonotype showed up many times. This rearrangement joins TRBV3-1 to TRBJ1-3; tentative D call: TRBD1 (5 bases). The CDR3 spans 14 residues. Germline-derived CDR1 and CDR2 are LGHDT and YNNKEL (reference sequence). Trimming left V 2 bases short and J 0 bases short, with 5 bases between. The CDR3 is CASSQQGSGNTIYF. CDR3 in DNA: TGTGCCAGCAGCCAACAGGGCTCTGGAAACACCATATATTTT.

There are a few counts of this clonotype. The chain has TRBV10-3 and TRBJ1-1, with D possibly matching TRBD1 (6 bases). From germline, CDR1 is ENHRY and CDR2 SYGVKD. There are 14 residues in the CDR3. The V and J ends lost 6 bases and 0 bases respectively, with 11 bases between them. The chain's CDR3 is CAISGQKMNTEAFF. The CDR3 DNA follows: TGTGCCATCAGCGGACAGAAGATGAACACTGAAGCTTTCTTT.

This clonotype came up many times. The chain couples TRBV11-2 to TRBJ2-7, with 7 bases lining up with TRBD1. The CDR3 is 14 amino acids. Per germline, CDR1 SGHAT and CDR2 FQNNGV. J lost 2 bases, V lost 5 bases, and 6 bases had no gene match. CDR3 loop: CASSIQGPTYEQYF. The CDR3 coding sequence is TGTGCCAGCAGCATACAGGGGCCAACCTACGAGCAGTACTTC.

At least ten counts were recorded for this clonotype. V usage is TRBV7-3 and J usage is TRBJ2-7; 8 bases agree with TRBD1. Per the germline V gene, CDR1 is SGHTA and CDR2 is FQGTGA. With V trimmed by 2 bases and J by 3 bases, 6 bases remained unmatched. This CDR3 has 15 residues. The CDR3: CASSLGVGQGYEQYF. CDR3 bases: TGTGCCAGCAGCTTAGGCGTCGGACAGGGCTACGAGCAGTACTTC.

There are a few counts of this clonotype. V usage is TRBV4-1 and J usage is TRBJ1-2; the match to TRBD1 covers 9 bases. Germline CDR1 and CDR2: MGHRA and YSYEKL. This CDR3 has 14 amino acids. J was trimmed by 10 bases and V by 1 base; bases with no gene match: 7. The CDR3 here is CASSQGDREFDYTF. The CDR3 bases are TGCGCCAGCAGCCAAGGGGACAGGGAGTTTGACTACACCTTC.

This chain uses TRBV28 with TRBJ1-2; 7 nucleotides agree with TRBD1. CDR1 is MDHEN, CDR2 SYDVKM, per germline. Trimming removed 4 bases from V and 4 bases from J; junction bases left unmatched: 9. CDR3 size: 15 residues. CDR3 in amino acids: CASSSDDRAGYGYTF. The DNA for the CDR3 is TGTGCCAGCAGTTCCGATGACAGGGCTGGCTATGGCTACACCTTC.

There are a few counts of this clonotype. The J gene is TRBJ2-3, the V gene TRBV5-1, with a weak D call TRBD1 (5 bases). Trimming shortened V by 6 bases and J by 4 bases, and 12 bases separated the two germline ends. This CDR3 is built from 13 residues. Germline-derived CDR1 and CDR2 are SGHRS and YFSETQ. CDR3 DNA: TGCGCCAGCAAACAGGTTATCCCAGATACGCAGTATTTT. Its translation: CASKQVIPDTQYF.

In this sample, this clonotype turned up many times. V gene TRBV29-1 combines with J gene TRBJ2-1; D unresolved. CDR1 and CDR2 from the germline V gene are SQVTM and ANQGSEA. Trimming cost V 7 bases and J 6 bases, with 16 bases left between them. The CDR3 sequence is 13 residues long. CDR3 protein: CSAGSGPGNEQFF. The CDR3 DNA is TGCAGCGCCGGCTCGGGTCCCGGCAATGAGCAGTTCTTC.

With regard to this clonotype: A much larger clone lies one base from this, so it may be a read error. The chain is built from TRBV6-4 and TRBJ2-2, with 8 bases lining up with TRBD1. This CDR3 spans 14 amino acids. Trimming removed 4 bases from V and 4 bases from J; junction bases left unmatched: 2. CDR1 is MRHNA, CDR2 SNTAGT, per germline. CDR3 nucleotide sequence: TGTGCCAGCAGTGCCGACAGGGGCACCGGGGAGCTGTTTTTT. It codes for CASSADRGTGELFF.

This clonotype was detected once. The junction does not match germline at one end; this may be a read error. The V gene is TRBV18, the J gene TRBJ2-5; D gene ambiguous. The CDR3 covers 13 residues. Germline CDR1 and CDR2: KGHSH and LQKENI. The CDR3 protein is CATSPGSQETQYF. The CDR3 nucleotides are TGTGCCACCTCACCTGGCAGTCAAGAGACCCAGTACTTC.

This clonotype was seen at least ten times. This sequence joins TRBV2 and TRBJ2-5, with 10 bases that match TRBD2. The CDR3 totals 14 residues. Germline CDR1 SNHLY, CDR2 FYNNEI. Trimming took 4 bases from V and 4 from J; bases not matched to a gene: 3. For the CDR3, the DNA is TGTGCCAGCAGTGCCGGGACTAGCGCAGAGACCCAGTACTTC. Amino acid sequence: CASSAGTSAETQYF.

The CDR3 reads CASRIQGPTEAFF. The CDR3 nucleotides read TGTGCCAGCAGGATACAGGGGCCCACTGAAGCTTTCTTT. The chain recombines TRBV6-2 or TRBV6-3 with TRBJ1-1; 7 bases align to TRBD1. This CDR3 region has 13 residues. Losses at the gene ends were 6 bases for V and 4 bases for J; bases not matched to a gene: 5. Germline CDR1 is MNHEY and CDR2 is SVGEGT.

As for this clonotype: Given a much more abundant clone one base away, this may be a read error. The J gene is TRBJ2-5, the V gene TRBV7-3; the match to TRBD1 covers 8 bases. The ends lost 5 bases at V and 11 bases at J; junction bases unmatched: 13. CDR3 length: 14 amino acids. Germline V lookup: CDR1 SGHTA, CDR2 FQGTGA. CDR3 sequence: CASSIGRGRDEQYF. The CDR3 bases are TGTGCCAGCAGCATAGGCAGGGGGCGGGATGAGCAGTACTTC. The complete variable domain, with remaining parts taken from reference TRBV7-3 and TRBJ2-5, reads GAGVSQTPSNKVTEKGKYVELRCDPISGHTALYWYRQSLGQGPEFLIYFQGTGAADDSGLPNDRFFAVRPEGSVSTLKIQRTERGDSAVYLCASSIGRGRDEQYFGPGTRLLVL.

This clonotype was observed at least ten times. The CDR3 protein is CSARDGRAGQPQHF. The CDR3, as DNA: TGCAGTGCTAGAGACGGGCGAGCCGGGCAGCCCCAGCATTTT. This chain uses TRBV20-1 with TRBJ1-5, with D uncertain. The CDR3 has 14 amino acids. CDR1 is DFQATT and CDR2 is SNEGSKA in the germline V gene (reference sequence). Trimming stripped 0 bases from V and 7 bases from J, with 13 bases between.

This chain uses TRBV6-5 with TRBJ2-3; 7 nucleotides agree with TRBD1. Germline lookup yields CDR1 MNHEY and CDR2 SVGAGI. The V and J ends lost 6 bases and 5 bases, in that order; junction bases with no gene match: 8. This CDR3 contains 14 residues. The CDR3 loop is CASSPTGREDTQYF. The CDR3 nucleotides are TGTGCCAGCAGCCCGACAGGGAGAGAAGATACGCAGTATTTT.

The sample holds many counts of this clonotype. The rearrangement links TRBV20-1 to TRBJ2-7; TRBD2 matches 7 bases. The CDR3 sequence is 13 residues long. The germline gives CDR1 DFQATT, CDR2 SNEGSKA (reference sequence). The trim removed 5 bases at V and 2 bases at J, leaving 6 bases unmatched. CDR3 coding DNA: TGCAGTGCTGCCACCGCGGGGGCCTACGAGCAGTACTTC. This codes for CSAATAGAYEQYF.

The chain employs TRBV11-2 and TRBJ2-3; the match to TRBD2 covers 9 bases. This CDR3 spans 16 amino acids. With 3 bases clipped from V and 0 bases from J, the junction kept 4 bases outside the gene matches. Germline V gene lookup returns CDR1 SGHAT and CDR2 FQNNGV. The CDR3 reads CASSFRGGASTDTQYF. As DNA, the CDR3 is TGTGCCAGCAGCTTTCGCGGGGGGGCGAGCACAGATACGCAGTATTTT. The whole variable domain, remainder taken from reference TRBV11-2 and TRBJ2-3, is EAGVAQSPRYKIIEKRQSVAFWCNPISGHATLYWYQQILGQGPKLLIQFQNNGVVDDSQLPKDRFSAERLKGVDSTLKIQPAKLEDSAVYLCASSFRGGASTDTQYFGPGTRLTVL.

This clonotype was seen many times. The chain recombines TRBV12-3 or TRBV12-4 with TRBJ1-6; 10 bases line up with TRBD1. J lost 8 bases, V lost 4 bases, and 5 bases had no gene match. The CDR3 covers 15 residues. This CDR3 reads CASSWGTGVDSPLHF. The CDR3 bases are TGTGCCAGCAGTTGGGGGACAGGGGTCGATTCACCCCTCCACTTT.

In its sample, this clonotype was seen many times. The V gene is TRBV27, the J gene TRBJ2-3, with 8 bases lining up with TRBD2. Germline V CDR1 and CDR2: MNHEY, SMNVEV (reference sequence). With 5 bases clipped from V and 1 base from J, the junction kept 14 bases outside the gene matches. This CDR3 comprises 18 residues. CDR3 nucleotides: TGTGCCAGCAGTACAGTAGCGGGGAGATATAGGGGCACAGATACGCAGTATTTT. Translating gives CASSTVAGRYRGTDTQYF.

This chain uses TRBV7-2 with TRBJ2-7; 11 nucleotides agree with TRBD2. This CDR3 is built from 15 residues. V lost 1 base to trimming and J lost 7 bases; unmatched junction nucleotides: 6. Germline V CDR1 and CDR2: SGHTA, FQGNSA. CDR3 nucleotide sequence: TGTGCCAGCAGCTTAGATACTAGCGGGAGTAGGGAGCAGTACTTC. This gives the protein CASSLDTSGSREQYF.

This clonotype turned up a few times. CDR3 sequence: CASSLDGLAGGDSDTQYF. CDR3 in DNA: TGCGCCAGCAGCTTGGACGGACTAGCGGGGGGCGACTCAGATACGCAGTATTTT. This chain uses TRBV5-1 with TRBJ2-3, with TRBD2 matching over 14 bases. Germline V gene sequence: CDR1 SGHRS, CDR2 YFSETQ. The CDR3 runs 18 residues. V gave up 0 bases and J gave up 4 bases; unmatched junction bases: 7.

This clonotype was seen only a few times. The J gene is TRBJ2-1, the V gene TRBV7-9, with D perhaps matching TRBD1 (7 bases). Germline CDR1 and CDR2: SEHNR and FQNEAQ (reference sequence). The CDR3 contains 17 residues. V shed 7 bases and J shed 7 bases, with 26 bases lying between them. The CDR3, as DNA: TGTGCCAGCAACATCCTGAGGGGCGCAGGGGGAGGAAATGAGCAGTTCTTC. Its translation is CASNILRGAGGGNEQFF.